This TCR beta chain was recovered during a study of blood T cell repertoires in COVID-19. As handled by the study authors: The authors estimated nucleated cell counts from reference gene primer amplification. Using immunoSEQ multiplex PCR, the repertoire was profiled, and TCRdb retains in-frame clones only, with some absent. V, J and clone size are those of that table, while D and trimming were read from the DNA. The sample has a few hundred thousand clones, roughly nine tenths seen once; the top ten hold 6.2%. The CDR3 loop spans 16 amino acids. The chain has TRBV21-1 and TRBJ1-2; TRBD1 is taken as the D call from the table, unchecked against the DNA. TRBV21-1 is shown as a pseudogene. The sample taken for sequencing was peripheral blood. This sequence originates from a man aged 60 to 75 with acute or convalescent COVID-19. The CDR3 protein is CASSKALNSSPYGYTF. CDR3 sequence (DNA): TGTGCCAGCAGCAAAGCGCTTAACAGCTCTCCCTATGGCTACACCTTC.